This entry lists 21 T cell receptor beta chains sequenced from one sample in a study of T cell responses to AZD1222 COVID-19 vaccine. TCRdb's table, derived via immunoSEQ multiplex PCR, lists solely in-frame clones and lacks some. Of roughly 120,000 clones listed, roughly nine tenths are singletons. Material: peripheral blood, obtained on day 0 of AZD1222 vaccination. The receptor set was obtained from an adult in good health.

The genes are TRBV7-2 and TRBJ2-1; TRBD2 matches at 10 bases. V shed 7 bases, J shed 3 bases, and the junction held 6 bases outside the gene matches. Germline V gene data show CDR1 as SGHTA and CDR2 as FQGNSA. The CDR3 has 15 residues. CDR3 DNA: TGTGCCAGCACCCCGGGACTAGCGATCTACAATGAGCAGTTCTTC. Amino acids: CASTPGLAIYNEQFF.

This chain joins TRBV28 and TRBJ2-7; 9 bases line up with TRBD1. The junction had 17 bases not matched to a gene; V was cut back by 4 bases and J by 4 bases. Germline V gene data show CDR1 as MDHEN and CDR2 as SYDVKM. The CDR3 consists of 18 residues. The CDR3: CASSSTGGGPGGRYEQYF. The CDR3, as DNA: TGTGCCAGCAGTTCAACAGGGGGCGGCCCGGGAGGAAGGTACGAGCAGTACTTC.

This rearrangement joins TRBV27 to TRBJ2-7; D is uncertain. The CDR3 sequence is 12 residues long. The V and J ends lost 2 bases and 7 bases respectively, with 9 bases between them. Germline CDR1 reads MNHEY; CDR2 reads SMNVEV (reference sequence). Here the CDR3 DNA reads TGTGCCAGCAGTTTAGCAGGTGGGGAGCAGTACTTC. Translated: CASSLAGGEQYF.

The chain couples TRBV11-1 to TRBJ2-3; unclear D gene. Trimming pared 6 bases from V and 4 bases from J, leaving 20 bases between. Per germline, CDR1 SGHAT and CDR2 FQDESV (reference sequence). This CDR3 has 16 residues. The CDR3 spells CASRTSPLSLADTQYF. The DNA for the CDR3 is TGTGCCAGCAGAACCTCGCCCCTTTCTCTGGCAGATACGCAGTATTTT.

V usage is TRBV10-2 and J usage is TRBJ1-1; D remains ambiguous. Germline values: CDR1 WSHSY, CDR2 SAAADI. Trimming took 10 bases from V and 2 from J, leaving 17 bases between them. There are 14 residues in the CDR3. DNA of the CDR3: TGCGCCACCCTACGAGAGGACGGCAACACTGAAGCTTTCTTT. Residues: CATLREDGNTEAFF.

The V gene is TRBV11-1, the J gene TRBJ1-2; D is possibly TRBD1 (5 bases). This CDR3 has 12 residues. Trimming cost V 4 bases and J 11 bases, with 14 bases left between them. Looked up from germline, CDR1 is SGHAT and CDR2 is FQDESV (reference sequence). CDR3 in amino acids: CASSSGTVGYTF. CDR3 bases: TGTGCCAGCAGCTCCGGGACGGTGGGATACACCTTC. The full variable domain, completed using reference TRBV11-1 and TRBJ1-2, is EAEVAQSPRYKITEKSQAVAFWCDPISGHATLYWYRQILGQGPELLVQFQDESVVDDSQLPKDRFSAERLKGVDSTLKIQPAELGDSAMYLCASSSGTVGYTFGSGTRLTVV.

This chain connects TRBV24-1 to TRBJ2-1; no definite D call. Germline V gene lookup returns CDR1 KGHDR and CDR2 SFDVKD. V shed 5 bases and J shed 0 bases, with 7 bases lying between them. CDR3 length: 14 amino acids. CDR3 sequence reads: CATSGPSSYNEQFF. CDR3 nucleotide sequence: TGTGCCACCAGTGGTCCGAGCTCCTACAATGAGCAGTTCTTC.

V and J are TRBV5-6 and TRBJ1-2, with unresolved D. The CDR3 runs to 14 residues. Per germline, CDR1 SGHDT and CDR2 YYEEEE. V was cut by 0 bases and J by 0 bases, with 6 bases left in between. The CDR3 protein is CASSLEDPNYGYTF. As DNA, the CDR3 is TGTGCCAGCAGCTTGGAGGACCCTAACTATGGCTACACCTTC. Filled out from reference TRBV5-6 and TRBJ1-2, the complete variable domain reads DAGVTQSPTHLIKTRGQQVTLRCSPKSGHDTVSWYQQALGQGPQFIFQYYEEEERQRGNFPDRFSGHQFPNYSSELNVNALLLGDSALYLCASSLEDPNYGYTFGSGTRLTVV.

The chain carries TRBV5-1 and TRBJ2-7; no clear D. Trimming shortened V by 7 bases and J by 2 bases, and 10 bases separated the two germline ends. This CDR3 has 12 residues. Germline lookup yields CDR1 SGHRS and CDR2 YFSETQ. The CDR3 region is CASAQDAYEQYF. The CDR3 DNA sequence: TGCGCCAGCGCGCAAGACGCCTACGAGCAGTACTTC.

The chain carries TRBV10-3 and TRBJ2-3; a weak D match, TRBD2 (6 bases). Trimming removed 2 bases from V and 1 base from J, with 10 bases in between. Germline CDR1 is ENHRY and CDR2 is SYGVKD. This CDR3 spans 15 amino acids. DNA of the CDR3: TGTGCCATCAGTGAGCTAGCGTCTGGCACAGATACGCAGTATTTT. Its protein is CAISELASGTDTQYF.

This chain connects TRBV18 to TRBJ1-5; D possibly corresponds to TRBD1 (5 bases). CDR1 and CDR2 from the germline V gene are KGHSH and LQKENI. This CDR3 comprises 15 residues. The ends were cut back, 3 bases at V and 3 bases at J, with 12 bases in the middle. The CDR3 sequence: CASSPGDGLNQPQHF. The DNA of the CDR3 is TGTGCCAGCTCACCGGGGGACGGCCTCAATCAGCCCCAGCATTTT.

In nucleotides, the CDR3 is TGTGCCAGTAGTATGTTCGGGACTATACAAGAGACCCAGTACTTC. Its translation: CASSMFGTIQETQYF. The chain uses TRBV19 and TRBJ2-5; the match to TRBD2 covers 7 bases. Germline V gene lookup returns CDR1 LNHDA and CDR2 SQIVND (reference sequence). The V and J ends lost 3 bases and 2 bases, in that order; junction bases with no gene match: 6. This CDR3 is 15 amino acids long.

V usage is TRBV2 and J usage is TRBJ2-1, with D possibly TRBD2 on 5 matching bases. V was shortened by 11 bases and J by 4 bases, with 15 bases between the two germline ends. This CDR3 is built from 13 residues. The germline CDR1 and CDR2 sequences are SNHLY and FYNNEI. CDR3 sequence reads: CAGKGDSYNEQFF. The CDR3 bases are TGTGCCGGTAAGGGAGATAGTTACAATGAGCAGTTCTTC. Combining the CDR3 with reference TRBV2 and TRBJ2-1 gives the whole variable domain EPEVTQTPSHQVTQMGQEVILRCVPISNHLYFYWYRQILGQKVEFLVSFYNNEISEKSEIFDDQFSVERPDGSNFTLKIRSTKLEDSAMYFCAGKGDSYNEQFFGPGTRLTVL.

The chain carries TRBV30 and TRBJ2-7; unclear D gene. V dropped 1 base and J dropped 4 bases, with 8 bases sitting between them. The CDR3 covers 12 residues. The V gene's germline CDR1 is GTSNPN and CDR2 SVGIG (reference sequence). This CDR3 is CAWSEGAYEQYF. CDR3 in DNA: TGTGCCTGGAGTGAGGGTGCTTACGAGCAGTACTTC.

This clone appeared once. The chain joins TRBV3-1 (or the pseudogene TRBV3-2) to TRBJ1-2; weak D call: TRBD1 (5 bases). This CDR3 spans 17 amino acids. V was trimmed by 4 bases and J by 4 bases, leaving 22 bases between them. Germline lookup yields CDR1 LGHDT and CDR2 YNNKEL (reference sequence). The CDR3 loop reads CASSLGQGRFNSYGYTF. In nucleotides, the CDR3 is TGTGCCAGCAGCCTCGGGCAGGGTCGTTTCAATAGCTATGGCTACACCTTC.

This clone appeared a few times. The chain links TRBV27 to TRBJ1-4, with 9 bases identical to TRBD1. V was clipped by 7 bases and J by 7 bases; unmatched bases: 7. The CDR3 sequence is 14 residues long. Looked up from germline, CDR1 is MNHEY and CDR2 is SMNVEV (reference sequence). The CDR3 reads CASTETGGSEKLFF. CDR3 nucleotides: TGTGCCAGCACCGAGACAGGGGGTAGTGAAAAACTGTTTTTT.

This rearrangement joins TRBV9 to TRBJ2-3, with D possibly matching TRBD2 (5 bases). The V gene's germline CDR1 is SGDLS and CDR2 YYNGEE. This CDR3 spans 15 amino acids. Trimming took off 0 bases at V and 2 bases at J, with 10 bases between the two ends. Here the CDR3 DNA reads TGTGCCAGCAGCGTAGAAAGAGGGTACACAGATACGCAGTATTTT. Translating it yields CASSVERGYTDTQYF.

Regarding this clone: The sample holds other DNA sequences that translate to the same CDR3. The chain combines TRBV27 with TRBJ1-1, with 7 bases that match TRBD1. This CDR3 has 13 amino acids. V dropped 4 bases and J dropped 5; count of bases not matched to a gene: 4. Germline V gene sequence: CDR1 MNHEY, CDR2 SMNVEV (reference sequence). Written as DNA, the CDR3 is TGTGCCAGCAGTTCTGCAGGGGGTACTGAAGCTTTCTTT. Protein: CASSSAGGTEAFF.

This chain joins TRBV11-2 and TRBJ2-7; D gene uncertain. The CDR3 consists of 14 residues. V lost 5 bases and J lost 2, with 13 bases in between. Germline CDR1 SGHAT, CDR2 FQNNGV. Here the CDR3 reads CASSITTPAYEQYF. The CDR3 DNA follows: TGTGCCAGCAGCATAACGACACCAGCCTACGAGCAGTACTTC.

As DNA, the CDR3 is TGTGCCAGCAGTGTATGGGGTGAAAGCTCCTACAATGAGCAGTTCTTC. This sequence encodes CASSVWGESSYNEQFF. This chain connects TRBV27 to TRBJ2-1; D unclear. V lost 5 bases and J 0 bases, leaving 14 bases between the germline ends. There are 16 residues in the CDR3. Germline V gene lookup returns CDR1 MNHEY and CDR2 SMNVEV (reference sequence).

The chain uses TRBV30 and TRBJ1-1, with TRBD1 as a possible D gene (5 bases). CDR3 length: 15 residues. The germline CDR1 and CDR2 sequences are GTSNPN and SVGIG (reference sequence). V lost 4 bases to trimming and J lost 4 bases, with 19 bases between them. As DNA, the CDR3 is TGTGCCTGGACGCCCGCGTGGGGGATAGGCACTGAAGCTTTCTTT. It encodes CAWTPAWGIGTEAFF.